These T cell receptor beta chains were read from a single sample in a study of response to subunit inactivated influenza vaccine. TCRdb reprocessed the RT-PCR reads via MiXCR and lists one record per CDR3 protein. The sample yields about 700,000 distinct CDR3 sequences, approximately 15% seen once. The specimen was PBMCs from blood, collected approximately 13 days after vaccination. All receptors derive from a man aged 50 or older who received an inactivated influenza vaccine. The CDR3 runs from the conserved cysteine through the conserved F or W. D genes are given only for firm matches. The size of a clone is reported for some rows only, either as once, few or many, or as a class for expanded clones.

D gene	clone size	V gene	CDR3 length	J gene	CDR3 protein	CDR3 DNA
.	.	TRBV6-1	14	TRBJ1-2	CASSEPGRSYGYTF	TGTGCCAGCAGTGAACCAGGACGCAGCTATGGCTACACCTTC
.	few	TRBV4-3	12	TRBJ2-1	CASSQDDSEQFF	TGCGCCAGCAGCCAAGATGATAGTGAGCAGTTCTTC
.	few	TRBV18	13	TRBJ2-5	CASSPKGKETQYF	TGTGCCAGCTCACCAAAGGGAAAAGAGACCCAGTACTTC
.	.	TRBV7-7	14	TRBJ1-4	CASSPGPIGEKLFF	TGTGCTAGCAGCCCCGGCCCAATCGGGGAAAAACTGTTTTTT
.	.	TRBV4-1	17	TRBJ2-2	CASSPGGQKTNTGELFF	TGCGCCAGCAGTCCAGGAGGACAGAAAACCAACACCGGGGAGCTGTTTTTT
TRBD2	many	TRBV12-3/TRBV12-4	17	TRBJ2-1	CASSRRASGGAYNEQFF	TGTGCCAGCAGTCGCCGGGCTAGCGGGGGGGCATACAATGAGCAGTTCTTC
TRBD1	.	TRBV3-1	14	TRBJ1-1	CASSQEQTGRGAFF	TGTGCCAGCAGCCAAGAGCAGACAGGGAGGGGAGCTTTCTTT
TRBD1	few	TRBV4-1	17	TRBJ2-6	CASSQVPGGFGANVLTF	TGCGCCAGCAGCCAAGTACCAGGGGGTTTTGGGGCCAACGTCCTGACTTTC
.	few	TRBV4-2	15	TRBJ1-4	CASSQDGGEREKLFF	TGTGCCAGCAGCCAAGACGGGGGAGAACGCGAAAAACTGTTTTTT
TRBD1	.	TRBV9	15	TRBJ2-3	CASSPPGLRGRTQYF	TGTGCCAGCAGCCCTCCTGGTCTCAGGGGGCGAACGCAGTATTTT
.	.	TRBV5-1	15	TRBJ2-5	CASSRADITQETQYF	TGCGCCAGCAGCCGGGCCGACATAACCCAAGAGACCCAGTACTTC
TRBD2	few	TRBV5-1	16	TRBJ2-7	CASSLSASGVTYEQYF	TGCGCCAGCAGCTTGTCGGCTAGCGGAGTAACCTACGAGCAGTACTTC
.	few	TRBV30	13	TRBJ2-6	CAWRVSGANVLTF	TGTGCCTGGAGGGTATCTGGGGCCAACGTCCTGACTTTC
.	.	TRBV4-1	15	TRBJ2-7	CASSQDLFGTYEQYF	TGCGCCAGCAGCCAAGATCTTTTCGGCACCTACGAGCAGTACTTC
.	.	TRBV15	15	TRBJ1-5	CATSRDGVPNQPQHF	TGTGCCACCAGCAGAGACGGGGTCCCCAATCAGCCCCAGCATTTT
.	.	TRBV28	14	TRBJ2-5	CASSTGPAGETQYF	TGTGCCAGCAGTACAGGGCCGGCGGGGGAGACCCAGTACTTC
.	.	TRBV11-2	14	TRBJ2-2	CASSTQENTGELFF	TGTGCCAGCAGCACCCAAGAGAACACCGGGGAGCTGTTTTTT
TRBD1	few	TRBV7-9	15	TRBJ2-2	CASSTSGTGAGELFF	TGTGCCAGCAGCACCTCCGGGACAGGGGCCGGGGAGCTGTTTTTT
.	.	TRBV6-5	19	TRBJ1-2	CASSYSGNRQELPMRGYTF	TGTGCCAGCAGTTACTCGGGAAACCGACAGGAGCTACCAATGAGGGGCTACACCTTC